Below are 3 T cell receptor beta chains sequenced from a single sample in a study of early T cells in non-severe SARS-CoV-2 infection. TCRdb redid the calling of the 5' RACE reads with MiXCR, one entry per CDR3 protein. In the table there are around 60,000 distinct CDR3 sequences, 20% of which are singletons. The sequencing here drew on whole blood, taken at baseline. These receptors all stem from an adult who was a healthcare worker with PCR-confirmed SARS-CoV-2 infection or an uninfected control (not recorded which).

The chain joins TRBV12-2 to TRBJ2-1; TRBD2 was called by the table and not checked on the DNA. TRBV12-2 is a listed pseudogene. This CDR3 is built from 15 residues. The CDR3 region is CASRPGPGLANEQFF. CDR3 in DNA: TGTGCAAGTCGCCCCGGGCCGGGACTAGCGAATGAGCAGTTCTTC.

The V gene is TRBV5-4, the J gene TRBJ2-7; D is perhaps TRBD1 (6 bases). The CDR3 is 14 residues long. V was pared by 4 bases and J by 2 bases, with 13 bases between. Germline values: CDR1 SGHNT, CDR2 YYREEE (reference sequence). The CDR3 loop reads CASSPQGRAYEQYF. As DNA, the CDR3 is TGTGCCAGCAGCCCCCAGGGGAGAGCCTACGAGCAGTACTTC.

The rearrangement uses TRBV4-1 and TRBJ2-5, with 9 bases aligning to TRBD2. In germline, CDR1 is MGHRA, CDR2 YSYEKL. The CDR3 contains 15 residues. Unmatched junction bases numbered 5, after V lost 1 base and J lost 5 bases. In nucleotides, the CDR3 is TGCGCCAGCAGCCAAGTAGCGGGGGCCGGGGAGACCCAGTACTTC. It encodes CASSQVAGAGETQYF.